Described below is a single T cell receptor beta chain sequence and its context. The specificity of this receptor is unknown. Per-nucleotide qualities are absent, and no much larger clonotype sits a single base away. The library relied on the immunoSEQ multiplex PCR assay. For the multiplex PCR, a mixture combining 60 forward primers for TCR Vbeta segments and 13 reverse primers for TCR Jbeta segments was used. A multiplex PCR assay on genomic DNA amplified the CDR3 region of rearranged TCR beta genes. The amplified TCR beta libraries were sequenced on the Illumina HiSeq System as 87-base-pair reads. The authors processed their data as follows. In a later analysis, roughly 80 million unique TCR beta chains were counted across the 500 to 700 repertoires, and around 11 million of these chains were shared by at least two donors. A nearest-neighbor algorithm error-corrected the raw reads and collapsed the reads into unique sequences, merging closely related sequences to remove PCR and sequencing errors. CDR3 sequences were aligned to IMGT reference sequences to assign V, D and J gene segments. For a sequence to be retained, a match of at least six nucleotides was required to both a V gene segment and a J gene segment. Rearrangements were classified as productive when the CDR3 lacked stop codons and remained in frame with V and J, and all other rearrangements were classified as non-productive. CDR3 was defined by IMGT convention, running from the second conserved V-encoded cysteine to the conserved J-encoded phenylalanine. In an earlier analysis of around 570 of the donors, sequences lacking an unambiguous match to a single V gene segment were excluded. An earlier analysis of 587 of the donors called V segments functional above 56.7% productive rearrangements and segregating when the between-donor standard deviation exceeded 5%. A statistical classification framework was built for diagnosing cytomegalovirus status from the catalog of TCR beta chain sequences. A later analysis assigned V and J genes by comparing TCR nucleotide sequences with IMGT/GENE-DB human TR gene sequences. Using the TCRdist pipeline, a later analysis assigned CDR3 sequences along with most-parsimonious VDJ recombination scenarios. A later analysis defined each TCR beta chain by its CDR3 amino acid sequence plus V-gene family, and excluded reads lacking a unique V-gene family. In a later analysis, nearly 600 highly shared, low-generation-probability nucleotide sequences were removed to address suspected cross-contamination and a sequencing artifact. In a later analysis, a clonal expansion index for each public chain was calculated from normalized within-repertoire ranks of inferred template counts. In a later analysis, generation probabilities were computed using a VDJ recombination model fitted to out-of-frame rearrangements, and the results were checked against IGoR. Hypergeometric tests were used in a later analysis to score TCR-TCR, TCR-HLA and TCR-CMV co-occurrence, with a repertoire-size bias correction applied to the TCR pairs. To estimate false discovery rates, a later analysis permuted the HLA or CMV assignments 20 times. In a later analysis, co-occurring TCRs were grouped with DBSCAN, and TCRdist sequence similarity was added when clustering was performed within HLA-allele-positive subsets. Repertoires with fewer than 30,000 or more than 120,000 public chains, plus five repertoires with anomalous nucleotide sharing, were excluded from co-occurrence clustering. This immuneACCESS table, as held by TCRdb, lists in-frame sequences with V and J called but not all clones. Of the missing ones, under half trace to an unresolved V gene in checked studies; the others have no known cause. V, J and clone size are those of that table, while D and trimming were read from the DNA. Recorded for this sample are approximately 150,000 clones; just under 85% of them occurred a single time. The biggest ten clones account for 1.9% of the sample.

The cohort comprised hundreds of healthy bone marrow donors. At the time of sampling, every cohort member was nominally healthy, though immune exposures that went unrecorded were likely present. The donor was CMV seronegative and belonged to the group of 352 seronegative cohort members. A peripheral blood sample was collected from each donor, and TCR beta sequencing was performed on peripheral blood mononuclear cells. The Qiagen DNeasy Blood Extraction Kit was used to extract genomic DNA from the blood cell samples. The source of the sample is a study of cytomegalovirus exposure and HLA in healthy donors (dated 2017 in TCRdb). With regard to the full study: In an earlier analysis of several hundred of the donors, approximately 260 Gb of sequence data and 90 million to 120 million unique TCR beta sequences from roughly 190 million T cells were reported. Of the 350 to 450 genotyped donors, roughly 80% fell in the genetic ancestry cluster associated with self-reported Caucasian donors. The study used immunosequencing to profile the T cell repertoires of 666 subjects and linked those repertoires to cytomegalovirus serostatus. An earlier analysis of more than 450 of the donors used high-throughput TCR beta sequencing to judge whether each TCR beta V gene segment behaved as functional or pseudogenic. The study combined high-throughput TCR immunosequencing, statistical association of individual TCRs with disease status, and machine learning to predict cytomegalovirus infection status. Class I and class II HLA loci were covered by the typing at four-digit resolution. The later analysis used no new phenotypic data to find candidate immune exposures, relying instead on TCR beta sequences and their occurrence across donors. In addition to the first cohort of about 650 subjects, a separate validation cohort of approximately 130 different subjects was used. In a later genetic analysis, genome-wide SNP genotypes for about three fifths of the roughly 670 donors were used, and that subset was treated as a discovery cohort. Several DR-DQ haplotypes were handled as single units for association and clustering, since linkage in the cohort was strong. The study was designed to test whether signatures of past pathogen exposure could be identified by cataloging public T cell receptors. Among 398 genotyped donors of the cohort, an average of about 240,000 unique TCR beta nucleotide sequences were sequenced per donor, around 18% of them non-productive. An early release covering more than 500 HLA-typed donors comprised approximately 300 gigabases of sequencing data and 85 million or so unique TCR sequences. Every discovery cohort repertoire had been produced on one sequencing platform. Alongside the repertoire data, information on donor age, sex, ethnicity and CMV serostatus was compiled. The number of donors typed differed by locus, with 629-630 for A, B, C, DRB1 and DQB1, roughly 550 for DQA1, 600 to 610 for DPA1, and some 470 for DPB1. To study patterns of TCR occurrence, a later analysis re-analyzed previously published TCR beta repertoires from 550 to 800 donors and added high-resolution HLA genotyping.

The paper as a whole reports these results and caveats: A later analysis reported that several top co-occurrence clusters appeared linked to parvovirus B19, influenza, CMV and Epstein-Barr virus. A later analysis associated 16,951 TCR beta sequences with specific HLA alleles at a false discovery rate of 0.05. A cluster of highly shared sequence variants was judged likely to be a technical artifact of the sequencing pipeline. In an earlier analysis of some 550 of the donors, most TCR beta V segments were observed in productive rearrangements about 87% or about 30% of the time, broadly matching IMGT annotations. The study gave a list of 150 to 200 TCR beta chains associated with cytomegalovirus. According to a later analysis, most CMV-associated TCR beta chains appeared to be HLA-restricted, and the HLA associations seemed to be driven largely by CMV exposure. Cytomegalovirus status was reported to be diagnosed by the classifier with high specificity and sensitivity in both the original and validation cohorts. The authors suggested that the approach could potentially be extended to other disease states and immunological phenotypes. CMV serostatus was the only immune exposure information available for the cohort. A further reported finding was that TCR beta sequences accurately predicted the HLA-A and HLA-B alleles for most subjects in the first cohort. Linkage disequilibrium might explain the correlated functional status among segregating V segments, but an unknown experimental factor could not be ruled out. Assigning TCR associations to individual alleles was difficult when HLA alleles, especially DR and DQ, strongly co-occurred. Compared with the roughly 670-donor mean, donors in an Asian-associated ancestry cluster had fewer N-insertions in productive TCRs, according to a later genetic analysis. Roughly uniform sequencing depth across donors was assumed in presence/absence analyses, although this assumption may not hold. In this cohort, only TCR beta chains were sequenced, and detectable features were limited by the absence of alpha or paired-chain data. Around 16 rarely observed V segments, including chromosome 9 orphons, were excluded from the earlier analysis of almost 600 of the donors because counts were too low. In a later genetic analysis, a missense DCLRE1C variant was associated with V-gene and J-gene trimming of TCR beta chains, and the association was replicated in an independent cohort. Across donors, most TCR sequences were observed very rarely, whereas some public TCRs were present in many individuals. A later analysis found that HLA-associated TCR beta chains were more clonally expanded and had lower generation probabilities than equally common non-associated chains. In a later analysis, the rate of TCR association differed among HLA loci, with DRB1 alleles having the most associated TCRs and HLA-C alleles having the fewest. Because the 87-base-pair reads could not distinguish some IMGT-functional V segments, including TRBV6-2 and TRBV6-3, those segments were excluded. Three of the identified cytomegalovirus-associated TCR beta chains were confirmed in vitro to be specific for cytomegalovirus antigens. Because some donors lacked HLA typing at each locus, the association tests relied only on the typed subset.

At the junction V is shortened by 5 bases and J by 2 bases, with 17 bases in between. CDR3 length: 16 amino acids, cysteine to phenylalanine. CDR3 DNA only is kept here, 48 bases in frame from base 1. The germline V gene (reference sequence) yields SGHAT for CDR1 and FQDESV for CDR2. This sequence uses TRBV11-1 and TRBJ2-3; a tentative D call is TRBD2 (5 bases match). The sequence came from a woman between 40 and 55 years old in good health and CMV-seronegative. Sequenced input: PBMCs. Here the CDR3 is given as CASSPVRAFPTDTQYF. The sequenced DNA is TGTGCCAGCAGCCCTGTGCGGGCCTTCCCCACAGATACGCAGTATTTT.